Listed here are 12 T cell receptor beta chains from one sample, sequenced in a study of response to subunit inactivated influenza vaccine. One entry per CDR3 protein, called by TCRdb with MiXCR from the RT-PCR reads. The sample consists of roughly 620,000 distinct CDR3 sequences, approximately 10% of them appearing once. The same data also contributed to another study, on T cells expressing NK-cell markers. According to that study: For TCR beta, cDNA was produced by 5'RACE template switching with UMIs.

The sample here was PBMCs from blood, taken on the day of vaccination. These receptors all stem from a man over 45 who received an inactivated influenza vaccine.

This clonotype appeared a few times. In DNA, the CDR3 is TGTGCCACCCTGGACAAGTGGCACTACAATGAGCAGTTCTTC. Translation gives CATLDKWHYNEQFF. The V gene is TRBV7-8, the J gene TRBJ2-1, with D possibly being TRBD1 (5 bases). Germline CDR1 is SGHVS and CDR2 is FQNEAQ. V was cut by 10 bases and J by 3 bases, with 16 bases left in between. The CDR3 spans 14 residues.

This clonotype was recorded at least ten times. The V and J genes are TRBV20-1 and TRBJ2-7; D might be TRBD1 (7 bases). V was cut by 0 bases and J by 2 bases, with 14 bases left in between. The CDR3 is 15 amino acids. The germline gives CDR1 DFQATT, CDR2 SNEGSKA (reference sequence). This chain's CDR3 is CSARDSGGNPYEQYF. The CDR3 nucleotides are TGCAGTGCTAGAGATTCAGGGGGGAACCCCTACGAGCAGTACTTC.

This clonotype occurred many times. The chain combines TRBV15 with TRBJ2-1; D remains unclear. V was clipped by 5 bases and J by 8 bases, with 22 bases between them. Germline V gives CDR1 LNHNV, CDR2 YYDKDF (reference sequence). The CDR3 extends over 16 amino acids. The CDR3 DNA reads TGTGCCACCAGCCCAGAGTACTCAGGATTAAGCGATGAGCAGTTCTTC. As protein: CATSPEYSGLSDEQFF.

The chain is built from TRBV27 and TRBJ2-4; D call uncertain. The V end lost 3 bases, the J end lost 0 bases, and 12 bases lay between the germline ends. CDR1 and CDR2 from the germline V gene are MNHEY and SMNVEV (reference sequence). The CDR3 spans 16 residues. The CDR3 coding sequence is TGTGCCAGCAGTTTGGTGGGCATTCTAGCCAAAAACATTCAGTACTTC. Encoded protein: CASSLVGILAKNIQYF.

The rearrangement links TRBV12-3 or TRBV12-4 to TRBJ2-6; 7 bases fit TRBD1. After removal of 6 bases from V and 0 bases from J, the junction contained 11 bases not matched to a gene. The CDR3 consists of 18 residues. The CDR3 DNA follows: TGTGCCAGCAGCCTTTGGGGACAGTCGATCTCTGGGGCCAACGTCCTGACTTTC. It specifies CASSLWGQSISGANVLTF.

This clonotype came up a few times. This chain connects TRBV4-1 to TRBJ1-4; the D is unclear. The CDR3 spans 12 residues. V was cut by 1 base and J by 12 bases, with 9 bases left in between. Germline CDR1 reads MGHRA; CDR2 reads YSYEKL. CDR3 loop: CASSQVLGQLFF. CDR3 DNA sequence: TGCGCCAGCAGCCAAGTCCTTGGACAACTGTTTTTT.

This chain joins TRBV29-1 and TRBJ2-2; a possible D gene is TRBD1 (6 bases). From germline, CDR1 is SQVTM and CDR2 ANQGSEA. There are 14 residues in the CDR3. Trimming left V 7 bases short and J 4 bases short, with 16 bases between. CDR3 sequence: CSAAPQGTTGELFF. In nucleotides, the CDR3 is TGCAGCGCCGCACCTCAGGGGACCACCGGGGAGCTGTTTTTT.

The chain is built from TRBV5-1 and TRBJ2-4; D might be TRBD1 (6 bases). The CDR3 runs 17 residues. Germline lookup yields CDR1 SGHRS and CDR2 YFSETQ. Trimming removed 1 base at V and 0 bases at J, with 14 bases between. This CDR3 is CASSLPGTSVAKNIQYF. CDR3 bases: TGCGCCAGCAGCTTGCCCGGGACAAGTGTAGCCAAAAACATTCAGTACTTC. Full variable domain (outside the CDR3, taken from reference TRBV5-1 and TRBJ2-4): KAGVTQTPRYLIKTRGQQVTLSCSPISGHRSVSWYQQTPGQGLQFLFEYFSETQRNKGNFPGRFSGRQFSNSRSEMNVSTLELGDSALYLCASSLPGTSVAKNIQYFGAGTRLSVL.

This clonotype was counted ten times or more. The chain has TRBV6-2 or TRBV6-3 and TRBJ2-5; TRBD1 agrees at 7 bases. Germline CDR1 reads MNHEY; CDR2 reads SVGEGT. V shed 5 bases, J shed 1 base, and the junction held 10 bases outside the gene matches. The CDR3 runs to 16 residues. CDR3 residues: CASSPGQLTSQETQYF. CDR3 in DNA: TGTGCCAGCAGTCCGGGACAGCTGACCTCCCAAGAGACCCAGTACTTC.

This clonotype turned up a few times. The chain joins TRBV20-1 to TRBJ2-7, with 8 bases identical to TRBD2. Germline V gene sequence: CDR1 DFQATT, CDR2 SNEGSKA (reference sequence). CDR3 size: 12 residues. V trimming: 1 base; J trimming: 5 bases; junction bases outside the gene matches: 1. DNA of the CDR3: TGCAGTGCTAGAGGACTAGCGAACGAGCAGTACTTC. Translating gives CSARGLANEQYF.

The chain is built from TRBV11-3 and TRBJ2-7; the D gene is possibly TRBD1 (5 bases). Germline-derived CDR1 and CDR2 are SGHNT and YENEEA. CDR3 size: 16 residues. V was clipped by 1 base and J by 1 base, with 14 bases between them. CDR3 in amino acids: CASSLGFVGASYEQYF. The DNA for the CDR3 is TGTGCCAGCAGCTTAGGATTCGTAGGGGCGTCCTACGAGCAGTACTTC.

This clonotype was found a few times. V usage is TRBV4-3 and J usage is TRBJ2-3; D is uncertain. The CDR3 spans 13 residues. Between the trimmed V and J ends, which lost 3 bases and 5 bases, there was a span of 9 bases. In germline, CDR1 is LGHNA, CDR2 YSLEER. The CDR3 nucleotides are TGCGCCAGCAGCCATGCTTCGGGAGATACGCAGTATTTT. This encodes CASSHASGDTQYF.